This TCR beta chain was observed in a study of blood T cell repertoires in COVID-19. Study-level background: Sources were T cells, B-cell-depleted T cells, or PBMCs; the material itself was cDNA or gDNA.

The germline V gene has CDR1 SGHNT and CDR2 YENEEA. The J segment lost 4 bases and the V segment lost 5 bases, leaving 2 bases of the junction unmatched. The CDR3 totals 13 residues. Data came from immunoSEQ multiplex PCR; TCRdb stores just in-frame clones and leaves some out. This table has about 270,000 clones, around nine tenths appearing once. The sequence was obtained from a middle-aged man who had recovered from COVID-19. The chain joins TRBV11-3 to TRBJ2-5; 9 nucleotides match TRBD2. Material: peripheral blood. CDR3 bases: TGTGCCAGCAGCAAAGCGGGGGGAGAGACCCAGTACTTC. Encoded protein: CASSKAGGETQYF.